Each of the 7 T cell receptor beta chains below was sequenced from the same sample in a study of cytomegalovirus exposure and HLA in healthy donors. TCRdb's table, derived via immunoSEQ multiplex PCR, lists solely in-frame clones and lacks some. This repertoire shows about 57,000 clones, over 85% found once; its top ten account for 5.8%. The sequencing sample was made of PBMCs. The source of these receptors is a woman under 30 in good health and CMV-seronegative.

This chain joins TRBV7-2 and TRBJ2-5; tentative D call: TRBD2 (6 bases). Germline V gene data show CDR1 as SGHTA and CDR2 as FQGNSA. Trimming removed 3 bases at V and 4 bases at J, with 9 bases between. This CDR3 has 13 residues. The CDR3 protein is CASSFRGLETQYF. The CDR3 DNA reads as TGTGCCAGCAGCTTCCGGGGGTTAGAGACCCAGTACTTC.

The chain joins TRBV7-9 to TRBJ1-1, with TRBD1 identical over 7 bases. Per germline, CDR1 SEHNR and CDR2 FQNEAQ (reference sequence). The CDR3 has 14 residues. Unmatched junction bases numbered 5, after V lost 3 bases and J lost 4 bases. The CDR3 sequence is CASSFNTGATEAFF. In DNA form, the CDR3 reads TGTGCCAGCAGCTTCAACACAGGGGCCACTGAAGCTTTCTTT. The variable domain in full, completed from reference TRBV7-9 and TRBJ1-1, reads DTGVSQNPRHKITKRGQNVTFRCDPISEHNRLYWYRQTLGQGPEFLTYFQNEAQLEKSRLLSDRFSAERPKGSFSTLEIQRTEQGDSAMYLCASSFNTGATEAFFGQGTRLTVV.

The J gene is TRBJ1-4, the V gene TRBV5-4, with no clear D. Germline assignment: CDR1 SGHNT and CDR2 YYREEE (reference sequence). This CDR3 has 15 residues. V was trimmed by 2 bases and J by 4 bases, leaving 12 bases between them. The chain's CDR3 is CASSFPRRDNEKLFF. CDR3 DNA: TGTGCCAGCAGCTTCCCCCGACGGGATAATGAAAAACTGTTTTTT.

The rearrangement links TRBV7-2 to TRBJ1-5; 7 nucleotides align to TRBD1. V was clipped by 7 bases and J by 4 bases; unmatched bases: 10. The CDR3 extends over 15 amino acids. Germline-derived CDR1 and CDR2 are SGHTA and FQGNSA. This chain's CDR3 is CASNYAGGRNQPQHF. In DNA, the CDR3 is TGTGCCAGCAACTACGCAGGGGGACGAAATCAGCCCCAGCATTTT.

This chain links TRBV7-2 with TRBJ1-1, with a weak D call TRBD1 (5 bases). Trimming took off 5 bases at V and 3 bases at J, with 19 bases between the two ends. CDR1 SGHTA and CDR2 FQGNSA come from the germline V gene. The CDR3 totals 16 residues. The CDR3 DNA is TGTGCCAGCAGCCTCATGAGACCCGGGGGGGACACTGAAGCTTTCTTT. Its protein is CASSLMRPGGDTEAFF.

The chain combines TRBV11-3 with TRBJ1-1, with 7 bases matching TRBD1. The V gene's germline CDR1 is SGHNT and CDR2 YENEEA. The CDR3 contains 14 residues. J gave up 6 bases and V 4 bases, and 8 bases lay outside the gene matches. CDR3 sequence: CASSSGRGNPEAFF. In nucleotides, the CDR3 is TGTGCCAGCAGCTCGGGCAGGGGGAATCCTGAAGCTTTCTTT.

The V call is TRBV5-1, the J call TRBJ2-1; 9 bases are shared with TRBD1. CDR1 and CDR2 from the germline V gene are SGHRS and YFSETQ. With 4 bases clipped from V and 3 bases from J, the junction kept 14 bases outside the gene matches. This CDR3 comprises 18 residues. CDR3 sequence: CASSSGRTGGYSYNEQFF. The CDR3 DNA sequence: TGCGCCAGCAGCAGTGGACGAACAGGGGGCTACAGCTACAATGAGCAGTTCTTC. Combining the CDR3 with reference TRBV5-1 and TRBJ2-1 gives the whole variable domain KAGVTQTPRYLIKTRGQQVTLSCSPISGHRSVSWYQQTPGQGLQFLFEYFSETQRNKGNFPGRFSGRQFSNSRSEMNVSTLELGDSALYLCASSSGRTGGYSYNEQFFGPGTRLTVL.